These 7 T cell receptor beta chains were all obtained from the same sample, sequenced in a study of identical twins. Each CDR3 protein gets one entry after TCRdb re-called the 5' RACE reads with MiXCR. The profile shows about 520,000 distinct CDR3 sequences, 22% of them singletons. The same sample was also studied in work on T cells expressing NK-cell markers.

The sequenced sample was CD4+ T cells sorted from blood. These receptors were taken from a woman aged 18-35 years in good health.

V usage is TRBV29-1 and J usage is TRBJ1-2; D gene ambiguous. V lost 0 bases and J lost 4, with 12 bases in between. CDR3 length: 14 residues. Germline loops: CDR1 SQVTM, CDR2 ANQGSEA. This CDR3 is CSVEDPSNSYGYTF. The CDR3, as DNA: TGCAGCGTTGAAGACCCGTCTAATAGCTATGGCTACACCTTC. The full variable domain, rest sourced from reference TRBV29-1 and TRBJ1-2, is SAVISQKPSRDICQRGTSLTIQCQVDSQVTMMFWYRQQPGQSLTLIATANQGSEATYESGFVIDKFPISRPNLTFSTLTVSNMSPEDSSIYLCSVEDPSNSYGYTFGSGTRLTVV.

V gene TRBV10-3 combines with J gene TRBJ1-2; weak D call: TRBD1 (6 bases). This CDR3 contains 12 residues. Germline assignment: CDR1 ENHRY and CDR2 SYGVKD. Deletions cut 4 bases from V and 4 bases from J, with 7 bases between. Here the CDR3 DNA reads TGTGCCATCAGTGGGACAGCCTATGGCTACACCTTC. It is translated as CAISGTAYGYTF.

This clonotype was seen a few times. The chain couples TRBV18 to TRBJ2-1, with D tentatively TRBD1 (5 bases). Germline CDR1 is KGHSH and CDR2 is LQKENI. The CDR3 spans 13 residues. Trimming took 4 bases from V and 8 from J, leaving 12 bases between them. Here the CDR3 reads CASSQSGWDEQFF. The CDR3 DNA is TGTGCCAGCTCACAATCAGGGTGGGATGAGCAGTTCTTC.

This chain uses TRBV6-2 or TRBV6-3 with TRBJ2-2, with 11 positions matching TRBD2. The ends lost 2 bases at V and 6 bases at J; junction bases unmatched: 5. The germline CDR1 and CDR2 sequences are MNHEY and SVGEGT. The CDR3 has 16 residues. The CDR3 nucleotides read TGTGCCAGCAGTTACCCTAGCGGGAGGCAGCCCGGGGAGCTGTTTTTT. It specifies CASSYPSGRQPGELFF.

Only a few counts were recorded for this clonotype. The rearrangement links TRBV5-1 to TRBJ1-1; D is ambiguous. Trimming cost V 0 bases and J 7 bases, with 7 bases left between them. Per germline, CDR1 SGHRS and CDR2 YFSETQ. The CDR3 is 12 amino acids. DNA for the CDR3: TGCGCCAGCAGCTTGGGGCCGGGTGAAGCTTTCTTT. It is translated as CASSLGPGEAFF.

This clonotype has just a few counts. The chain uses TRBV12-3 or TRBV12-4 and TRBJ2-2, with 8 bases matching TRBD2. The CDR3 covers 16 residues. Losses at the gene ends were 6 bases for V and 3 bases for J; bases not matched to a gene: 9. The CDR3 coding sequence is TGTGCCAGCAGACCGCTAGCGGGCACTTACACCGGGGAGCTGTTTTTT. Translating gives CASRPLAGTYTGELFF.

A few counts support this clonotype. V is TRBV12-3 or TRBV12-4 and J is TRBJ1-5; no clear D gene. Trimming left V 6 bases short and J 6 bases short, with 15 bases between. The CDR3 has 14 residues. CDR3 DNA: TGTGCCAGCAGCTTAACCCCCGCGCGTCAGCCCCAGCATTTT. Translating gives CASSLTPARQPQHF.